This T cell receptor beta chain was sequenced for a study of T cell responses to AZD1222 COVID-19 vaccine. Study-wide points: Clonal diversity may have been underestimated, and the donors were mostly white British, with more females than males.

A remark on this clone: Its specificity is not known.

Some clones are missing from TCRdb's copy, which holds only in-frame ones; the method was immunoSEQ multiplex PCR. The sample includes about 70,000 clones, roughly 85% of them seen just once. Germline assignment: CDR1 SEHNR and CDR2 FQNEAQ (reference sequence). This CDR3 has 14 residues. The V gene end was trimmed by 5 bases and the J gene end by 3 bases; junction bases not matched to a gene: 6. The chain joins TRBV7-9 to TRBJ2-7, with 8 bases identical to TRBD1. The specimen comprised peripheral blood, sampled on day 0 of AZD1222 vaccination. The sequence derives from an adult in good health. Here the CDR3 reads CASSDIGQGYEQYF. CDR3 nucleotide sequence: TGTGCCAGCAGCGACATCGGACAGGGCTACGAGCAGTACTTC.